This TCR beta chain was obtained from a study of blood T cell repertoires in COVID-19. As for the study in general: COVID-19 samples collected from the United States, Italy and Spain covered acute and convalescent phases. From T cells, B-cell-depleted T cells, or PBMCs came the material, which was cDNA or gDNA.

Per the authors' pipeline: Nucleated cell number was recorded as an estimate derived from reference gene primer amplification. Sequencing used immunoSEQ multiplex PCR; TCRdb keeps in-frame clones, though not all of them. V and J calls and clone size are given by that table; D and trimming were obtained from the DNA. Of some 140,000 clones in the sample, about 73% are singletons; the top ten hold roughly 1.5%. Trimming removed 4 bases at V and 5 bases at J, with 11 bases between. The CDR3 length is 13 residues. Germline assignment: CDR1 SGHNT and CDR2 YENEEA. Sequenced sample: peripheral blood. This TCR derives from a man older than 75 with acute or convalescent COVID-19. This sequence joins TRBV11-3 and TRBJ1-1; D perhaps matches TRBD1 (6 bases). CDR3 DNA: TGTGCCAGCAGCTCCGGACAGTGGACTGAAGCTTTCTTT. Translation gives CASSSGQWTEAFF. The whole variable domain, filled in from reference TRBV11-3 and TRBJ1-1, reads EAGVVQSPRYKIIEKKQPVAFWCNPISGHNTLYWYLQNLGQGPELLIRYENEEAVDDSQLPKDRFSAERLKGVDSTLKIQPAELGDSAVYLCASSSGQWTEAFFGQGTRLTVV.